This T cell receptor beta chain was captured in a study of blood T cell repertoires in COVID-19. About the research overall: Samples came from the United States, Italy and Spain, spanning acute and convalescent COVID-19. From T cells, B-cell-depleted T cells, or PBMCs came the material, which was cDNA or gDNA.

This clone showed up just a few times. The CDR3 has 13 residues. Germline assignment: CDR1 MNHNS and CDR2 SASEGT. Trimming took 3 bases from V and 1 from J, leaving 6 bases between them. In the original processing: From reference gene primer amplification, estimates of nucleated cell counts were derived. The table came from immunoSEQ multiplex PCR; TCRdb's copy has only in-frame clones and leaves some out. D and trimming come from the DNA, and the V and J calls and clone size come from that table. The table includes 60,000 to 75,000 clones, roughly 86% detected once. The sequenced material came from peripheral blood. This TCR was recovered from an older woman with acute or convalescent COVID-19. This chain links TRBV6-1 with TRBJ1-2, with D uncertain. The CDR3: CASSESLNYGYTF. In DNA form, the CDR3 reads TGTGCCAGCAGTGAGAGCCTTAACTATGGCTACACCTTC.